This entry concerns a single T cell receptor beta chain. Its antigen is not known. Using its own MiXCR run on the reads, TCRdb lists one record per CDR3 protein. The data contain approximately 270,000 distinct CDR3 sequences, roughly a fifth of them singletons. This entry belongs to a study of T cell repertoires in cytomegalovirus infection. Study details: HLA-B-restricted CMV epitopes that are well studied were used alongside recently identified HLA-C-restricted ones. Matching HLA type and CMV infection were both indicated by public TCR beta signatures. Findings and caveats of the study: What dominated the ex vivo response were HLA-C-restricted CMV-specific TCR beta clonotypes. Accumulated public TCR beta family frequency recognized individuals carrying CMV together with the relevant HLA.

The CDR3 runs 14 residues. CDR1 is SGHVS and CDR2 is FNYEAQ in the germline V gene. V lost 1 base and J lost 8, with 12 bases in between. This receptor was taken from a human donor in good health (CMV status not recorded). Some clones in this sample may be carry-over from other donors' samples. The V gene is TRBV7-6, the J gene TRBJ2-1; D may be TRBD1 or TRBD2 (5 bases each). This sample comprised cultured PBMCs, obtained from culture after CMV antigen stimulation. The CDR3 DNA reads as TGTGCCAGCAGCTTAGAGAGGGGTTGGGATGAGCAGTTCTTC. Amino acid sequence: CASSLERGWDEQFF. The whole variable domain, filled in from reference TRBV7-6 and TRBJ2-1, reads GAGVSQSPRYKVTKRGQDVALRCDPISGHVSLYWYRQALGQGPEFLTYFNYEAQQDKSGLPNDRFSAERPEGSISTLTIQRTEQRDSAMYRCASSLERGWDEQFFGPGTRLTVL.